These 32 T cell receptor beta chains were all obtained from the same sample, sequenced in a study of beta chain features in type 1 diabetes. Expressed TCRB transcripts were sequenced, since all the RNA that had been isolated was reverse transcribed. Repertoires were generated with immunoSEQ multiplex PCR, while TCRdb's copy carries only in-frame clones and drops some. Here the sample spans about 210,000 clones, approximately 11% being singletons. The sample was central memory CD4+ T cells from blood. These receptors came from a man between 18 and 35 years old in good health.

A note on this clone: The sample has other DNA sequences that encode this CDR3 too. The chain employs TRBV30 and TRBJ2-5; no clear D. V was shortened by 0 bases and J by 4 bases, with 9 bases between the two germline ends. The CDR3 runs 13 residues. The germline gives CDR1 GTSNPN, CDR2 SVGIG (reference sequence). The CDR3 DNA is TGTGCCTGGAGTGTCCGAATCCGAGAGACCCAGTACTTC. Translation: CAWSVRIRETQYF.

The chain carries TRBV11-2 and TRBJ2-3; D gene unclear. The V gene's germline CDR1 is SGHAT and CDR2 FQNNGV. Trimming removed 1 base at V and 2 bases at J, with 10 bases between. The CDR3 runs 15 residues. CDR3 region: CASSLVKKNTDTQYF. The DNA of the CDR3 is TGTGCCAGCAGCTTAGTAAAGAAAAACACAGATACGCAGTATTTT.

V is TRBV29-1 and J is TRBJ2-1; 8 positions match TRBD2. Germline V CDR1 and CDR2: SQVTM, ANQGSEA. J was trimmed by 8 bases and V by 0 bases; bases with no gene match: 3. CDR3 length: 13 residues. The CDR3 protein is CSVEEQLADEQFF. DNA of the CDR3: TGCAGCGTTGAAGAACAACTAGCGGATGAGCAGTTCTTC.

This clone was observed many times. This chain uses TRBV28 with TRBJ1-1; tentative D call: TRBD1 (6 bases). V gave up 7 bases and J gave up 3 bases, with 12 bases separating them. There are 13 residues in the CDR3. Germline values: CDR1 MDHEN, CDR2 SYDVKM. The CDR3 protein is CASNNRVHTEAFF. CDR3 DNA: TGTGCCAGCAATAACAGGGTGCACACTGAAGCTTTCTTT.

The chain recombines TRBV9 with TRBJ1-4, with TRBD1 matching over 7 bases. The CDR3 has 14 residues. Germline CDR1 reads SGDLS; CDR2 reads YYNGEE. V gave up 0 bases and J gave up 6 bases; unmatched junction bases: 2. Here the CDR3 reads CASSVGGTDEKLFF. The CDR3 region has the DNA TGTGCCAGCAGCGTAGGTGGGACAGATGAAAAACTGTTTTTT.

The chain recombines TRBV7-9 with TRBJ2-7; D is undetermined. The CDR3 contains 14 residues. Trimming removed 0 bases from V and 2 bases from J, with 8 bases in between. CDR1 is SEHNR, CDR2 FQNEAQ, per germline (reference sequence). CDR3 nucleotide sequence: TGTGCCAGCAGCTTAGCCAGACTTCCCTACGAGCAGTACTTC. It is translated as CASSLARLPYEQYF.

The rearrangement links TRBV18 to TRBJ1-2, with D hard to call. Germline V gene data show CDR1 as KGHSH and CDR2 as LQKENI. Trimming pared 3 bases from V and 1 base from J, leaving 6 bases between. The CDR3 loop spans 13 amino acids. The CDR3: CASSPLVNYGYTF. The CDR3 nucleotides read TGTGCCAGCTCACCCCTCGTTAACTATGGCTACACCTTC.

This clone appeared many times. V and J are TRBV7-9 and TRBJ1-5, with D tentatively TRBD1 (5 bases). This CDR3 spans 14 amino acids. Trimming pared 6 bases from V and 4 bases from J, leaving 13 bases between. Germline CDR1 reads SEHNR; CDR2 reads FQNEAQ (reference sequence). DNA of the CDR3: TGTGCCAGCAGTTCCGTTCGGGGGAATCAGCCCCAGCATTTT. It is translated as CASSSVRGNQPQHF.

This clone was recorded a few times. The rearrangement links TRBV18 to TRBJ2-7, with 11 bases identical to TRBD2. This CDR3 contains 15 residues. V lost 3 bases, J lost 7 bases, and 8 bases stayed unmatched. The V gene's germline CDR1 is KGHSH and CDR2 LQKENI. Here the CDR3 reads CASSPTSGRDREQYF. In nucleotides, the CDR3 is TGTGCCAGCTCACCTACTAGCGGGAGAGACAGGGAGCAGTACTTC.

V usage is TRBV28 and J usage is TRBJ2-7; D not resolved. CDR1 MDHEN and CDR2 SYDVKM come from the germline V gene. The CDR3 consists of 12 residues. Trimming removed 3 bases from V and 4 bases from J, with 7 bases in between. The CDR3 nucleotides are TGTGCCAGCAGTTTGGTGGGGTACGAGCAGTACTTC. Protein product: CASSLVGYEQYF.

V is TRBV30 and J is TRBJ1-2, with a possible D match to TRBD1 (6 bases). The CDR3 totals 13 residues. Germline assignment: CDR1 GTSNPN and CDR2 SVGIG (reference sequence). V was clipped by 4 bases and J by 6 bases, with 15 bases between them. This CDR3 is CAWNSIQGHGYTF. The CDR3 DNA reads as TGTGCCTGGAACTCCATACAGGGCCATGGCTACACCTTC. Full variable domain (missing parts from reference TRBV30 and TRBJ1-2): SQTIHQWPATLVQPVGSPLSLECTVEGTSNPNLYWYRQAAGRGLQLLFYSVGIGQISSEVPQNLSASRPQDRQFILSSKKLLLSDSGFYLCAWNSIQGHGYTFGSGTRLTVV.

There are a few counts of this clone. V gene TRBV6-6 combines with J gene TRBJ1-2; 7 bases align to TRBD1. The length of the CDR3 is 16 residues. Losses at the gene ends were 3 bases for V and 1 base for J; bases not matched to a gene: 8. Per the germline V gene, CDR1 is MNHNY and CDR2 is SVGAGI (reference sequence). The chain's CDR3 is CASSYPTGVNNYGYTF. CDR3 DNA sequence: TGTGCCAGCAGTTATCCTACAGGGGTTAATAACTATGGCTACACCTTC.

The CDR3 loop reads CASSFTDNSGELFF. The CDR3 DNA is TGCGCCAGCAGCTTCACAGATAACTCCGGGGAGCTGTTTTTT. The chain employs TRBV5-1 and TRBJ2-2, with D unresolved. The V end was cut by 2 bases, the J end by 6 bases, with 11 bases between. The CDR3 is 14 residues long. The germline CDR1 and CDR2 sequences are SGHRS and YFSETQ.

This clone has more than one count but fewer than ten. CDR3 nucleotide sequence: TGCAGCGGGGACAGGCTCGGGACTGAAGCTTTCTTT. Protein product: CSGDRLGTEAFF. The chain employs TRBV29-1 and TRBJ1-1, with 8 positions matching TRBD1. CDR3 length: 12 amino acids. Looked up from germline, CDR1 is SQVTM and CDR2 is ANQGSEA. Trimming at V came to 7 bases and at J to 5 bases, leaving 6 bases not matched to a gene. The full variable domain, with the rest looked up from reference TRBV29-1 and TRBJ1-1, is SAVISQKPSRDICQRGTSLTIQCQVDSQVTMMFWYRQQPGQSLTLIATANQGSEATYESGFVIDKFPISRPNLTFSTLTVSNMSPEDSSIYLCSGDRLGTEAFFGQGTRLTVV.

The chain combines TRBV9 with TRBJ2-2, with D perhaps matching TRBD1 (6 bases). This CDR3 is 14 amino acids long. The germline V and J ends were trimmed by 0 bases and 6 bases, with 9 bases remaining between them. CDR1 and CDR2 (germline): SGDLS, YYNGEE. In DNA, the CDR3 is TGTGCCAGCAGCGTAGATTCAGGGGCCGGGGAGCTGTTTTTT. Translated: CASSVDSGAGELFF.

This clone was seen repeatedly, ten times or more. The chain employs TRBV29-1 and TRBJ2-1, with 11 bases that match TRBD2. The length of the CDR3 is 20 residues. Germline V lookup: CDR1 SQVTM, CDR2 ANQGSEA. J was trimmed by 7 bases and V by 0 bases; bases with no gene match: 20. The CDR3 region has the DNA TGCAGCGTTGAAGATAGCGGCAGAAGAAAGGTGGCTAGCGGGAGGAATGAGCAGTTCTTC. Its protein product is CSVEDSGRRKVASGRNEQFF.

The rearrangement links TRBV7-2 to TRBJ2-5; 7 bases line up with TRBD2. The germline V gene has CDR1 SGHTA and CDR2 FQGNSA. V lost 5 bases to trimming and J lost 7 bases; unmatched junction nucleotides: 13. The CDR3 runs 15 residues. The CDR3 DNA reads as TGTGCCAGCAGCCCCGAGGCCTACTTAGCGGGGACCCAGTACTTC. It specifies CASSPEAYLAGTQYF.

This clone was counted a few times. The chain links TRBV10-2 to TRBJ1-1; D gene uncertain. Germline CDR1 reads WSHSY; CDR2 reads SAAADI. V was shortened by 6 bases and J by 5 bases, with 13 bases between the two germline ends. The CDR3 consists of 13 residues. The chain's CDR3 is CASSLLPGTEAFF. The CDR3 region has the DNA TGCGCCAGCAGCCTCTTACCGGGTACTGAAGCTTTCTTT.

Many counts were recorded for this clone. This specimen includes other DNA sequences encoding the same CDR3. V gene TRBV6-6 combines with J gene TRBJ2-5; D might be TRBD1 (5 bases). Trimming removed 5 bases at V and 4 bases at J, with 8 bases between. Germline V gives CDR1 MNHNY, CDR2 SVGAGI (reference sequence). CDR3 length: 12 amino acids. In DNA, the CDR3 is TGTGCCAGCAGTCCAGGGTCAGAGACCCAGTACTTC. Protein sequence: CASSPGSETQYF.

The rearrangement joins TRBV25-1 to TRBJ1-2; 7 positions agree with TRBD1. The CDR3 is made up of 13 amino acids. V trimming: 4 bases; J trimming: 7 bases; junction bases outside the gene matches: 6. Germline-derived CDR1 and CDR2 are MGHDK and SYGVNS. The CDR3 reads CASSGTGKSGYTF. The CDR3 bases are TGTGCCAGCAGTGGGACAGGCAAGAGTGGCTACACCTTC.

The sample holds many counts of this clone. The V and J genes are TRBV2 and TRBJ2-2; D may be TRBD1 or TRBD2 (5 bases each). The CDR3 runs to 14 residues. V lost 8 bases, J lost 0 bases, and 10 bases lay in between. Germline V gene data show CDR1 as SNHLY and CDR2 as FYNNEI. CDR3 nucleotides: TGTGCCAGCGGGGGAATTTCGAACACCGGGGAGCTGTTTTTT. Protein: CASGGISNTGELFF.

The gene calls are TRBV19 and TRBJ2-1, with D unresolved. The germline CDR1 and CDR2 sequences are LNHDA and SQIVND (reference sequence). This CDR3 has 14 amino acids. The V gene lost 6 bases and the J gene lost 8 bases, with 17 bases spanning the gap. The CDR3 region is CASRLTGMGDEQFF. The CDR3 DNA reads as TGTGCCAGTAGACTGACTGGGATGGGCGATGAGCAGTTCTTC.

The CDR3 spells CASSLRGNNQPQHF. Here the CDR3 DNA reads TGTGCCAGCAGCTTGCGAGGGAACAATCAGCCCCAGCATTTT. The chain joins TRBV5-4 to TRBJ1-5; no clear D. The length of the CDR3 is 14 residues. The germline CDR1 and CDR2 sequences are SGHNT and YYREEE (reference sequence). Between the trimmed V and J ends, which lost 1 base and 3 bases, there was a span of 8 bases. Using reference TRBV5-4 and TRBJ1-5 for the parts outside the CDR3, the full variable domain is ETGVTQSPTHLIKTRGQQVTLRCSSQSGHNTVSWYQQALGQGPQFIFQYYREEENGRGNFPPRFSGLQFPNYSSELNVNALELDDSALYLCASSLRGNNQPQHFGDGTRLSIL.

This chain connects TRBV10-3 to TRBJ1-5, with D unresolved. V was trimmed by 3 bases and J by 1 base, leaving 10 bases between them. The CDR3 has 15 amino acids. Germline loops: CDR1 ENHRY, CDR2 SYGVKD. The CDR3 spells CAISDQDRSNQPQHF. The CDR3 region has the DNA TGTGCCATCAGTGACCAAGATAGGAGCAATCAGCCCCAGCATTTT.

The chain links TRBV7-8 to TRBJ2-6; D tentatively reads TRBD1 or TRBD2 (5 bases each). This CDR3 contains 16 residues. V lost 0 bases and J 4 bases, leaving 10 bases between the germline ends. Germline V gene lookup returns CDR1 SGHVS and CDR2 FQNEAQ. The CDR3 sequence is CASSLARGTGANVLTF. The CDR3 DNA reads as TGTGCCAGCAGCTTAGCGAGAGGGACCGGGGCCAACGTCCTGACTTTC.

The chain uses TRBV29-1 and TRBJ1-3; no clear D. Germline values: CDR1 SQVTM, CDR2 ANQGSEA. V was trimmed by 7 bases and J by 1 base, leaving 11 bases between them. This CDR3 is 13 amino acids long. CDR3 sequence (DNA): TGCAGCGCTCGGGGAGGGTCTGGAAACACCATATATTTT. Translation: CSARGGSGNTIYF.

In this sample, this clone turned up many times. The genes are TRBV5-4 and TRBJ1-4, with D maybe TRBD1 (6 bases). V was cut by 1 base and J by 8 bases, with 15 bases left in between. The CDR3 is 15 amino acids. CDR1 and CDR2 (germline): SGHNT, YYREEE (reference sequence). CDR3 sequence (DNA): TGTGCCAGCAGCTTGCGTTCCAGGGGAGACGAAAAACTGTTTTTT. It yields the protein CASSLRSRGDEKLFF.

CDR3 in amino acids: CASSDRGSGSSEQYF. The CDR3 bases are TGTGCCAGCAGTGACCGGGGTTCAGGGTCGAGCGAGCAGTACTTC. The V call is TRBV2, the J call TRBJ2-7, with D perhaps being TRBD1 or TRBD2 (5 bases each). CDR3 size: 15 residues. V was shortened by 3 bases and J by 6 bases, with 18 bases between the two germline ends. From germline, CDR1 is SNHLY and CDR2 FYNNEI.

The rearrangement joins TRBV5-6 to TRBJ2-7; tentative D call: TRBD1 (5 bases). Trimming took 1 base from V and 4 from J, leaving 15 bases between them. Per germline, CDR1 SGHDT and CDR2 YYEEEE. This CDR3 is 15 amino acids long. CDR3 nucleotide sequence: TGTGCCAGCAGCTTGTTCTCCAGGGATAGTTACGAGCAGTACTTC. Its protein is CASSLFSRDSYEQYF. Complete variable domain (other parts from reference TRBV5-6 and TRBJ2-7): DAGVTQSPTHLIKTRGQQVTLRCSPKSGHDTVSWYQQALGQGPQFIFQYYEEEERQRGNFPDRFSGHQFPNYSSELNVNALLLGDSALYLCASSLFSRDSYEQYFGPGTRLTVT.

This sequence joins TRBV7-2 and TRBJ2-2, with D possibly TRBD1 on 5 matching bases. The CDR3 has 14 residues. CDR1 SGHTA and CDR2 FQGNSA come from the germline V gene. The ends were cut back, 4 bases at V and 1 base at J, with 7 bases in the middle. The CDR3 coding sequence is TGTGCCAGCAGCTGGACATTGAACACCGGGGAGCTGTTTTTT. Translation: CASSWTLNTGELFF.

There are many counts of this clone. The rearrangement links TRBV28 to TRBJ2-3; D is possibly TRBD2 (5 bases). The CDR3 length is 14 residues. The germline CDR1 and CDR2 sequences are MDHEN and SYDVKM. V was pared by 3 bases and J by 5 bases, with 12 bases between. The CDR3 DNA reads TGTGCCAGCAGTTTCAGTCCGGCGGGAGATACGCAGTATTTT. It yields the protein CASSFSPAGDTQYF.

This clone was counted between two and nine times. This chain links TRBV20-1 with TRBJ2-7; unclear D gene. There are 11 residues in the CDR3. Germline V CDR1 and CDR2: DFQATT, SNEGSKA (reference sequence). Between the trimmed V and J ends, which lost 5 bases and 6 bases, there was a span of 11 bases. In DNA, the CDR3 is TGCAGTGCTGGACCCGTGCCCGAGCAGTACTTC. Translation: CSAGPVPEQYF.